This T cell receptor beta chain was sequenced for a study of CD8+CD57+ T cells in acquired aplastic anemia. Patients selected for sequencing had displayed CD8+CD57+ cell expansion by flow cytometry. All participating patients were living with severe acquired aplastic anemia. Genomic DNA was employed as the template in profiling TCR beta VDJ and CDR3. Each CDR3 protein gets one entry after TCRdb re-called the reads with MiXCR. There are about half a million distinct CDR3 sequences in the sample; over 25% occur only once, and 0.82% lies in the top ten. Unmatched junction bases numbered 4, after V lost 4 bases and J lost 4 bases. This CDR3 is built from 16 residues. From germline, CDR1 is SGHRS and CDR2 YFSETQ. This clonotype was counted many times.

The clonotype originates from a human donor with aplastic anemia. This rearrangement joins TRBV5-1 to TRBJ2-2, with 13 bases lining up with TRBD2. The source material was sorted CD4+, CD8+, or CD8+CD57+ T cells (not recorded which) from PBMCs. DNA for the CDR3: TGCGCCAGCAGCACCACTAGCGGGAGGGCCACCGGGGAGCTGTTTTTT. This translates into CASSTTSGRATGELFF.